Listed here are 17 T cell receptor beta chains from one sample, sequenced in a study of Graves' ophthalmopathy and Graves' hyperthyroidism. Amplification targeted the TCR beta CDR3 regions, with RNA transcripts as the source material. First-round RT-PCR employed HTBI primers, with a second-round multiplex PCR after it. TCRdb re-called the multiplex PCR reads through MiXCR, storing one row per CDR3 protein. The sample yields about 220,000 distinct CDR3 sequences, approximately 21% seen once. The specimen was peripheral blood. The receptors shown here come from a woman aged 50 to 60 with Graves' ophthalmopathy.

The V call is TRBV12-3 or TRBV12-4, the J call TRBJ1-6, with D maybe TRBD1 (5 bases). Trimming took 4 bases from V and 8 from J, leaving 9 bases between them. The CDR3 covers 13 residues. CDR3 region: CASSYLGDSPLHF. The CDR3 coding sequence is TGTGCCAGCAGTTACCTGGGGGATTCACCCCTCCACTTT.

This clonotype was observed a few times. Here the CDR3 reads CASSMGLAGNTGELFF. As DNA, the CDR3 is TGTGCCAGCTCAATGGGACTAGCGGGGAACACCGGGGAGCTGTTTTTT. The chain couples TRBV18 to TRBJ2-2; TRBD2 matches at 12 bases. Germline V CDR1 and CDR2: KGHSH, LQKENI. The CDR3 sequence is 16 residues long. With V trimmed by 5 bases and J by 1 base, 2 bases remained unmatched.

This clonotype was seen ten or more times. J is TRBJ2-5 and V is TRBV6-2 or TRBV6-3; 13 bases are shared with TRBD2. J lost 4 bases, V lost 2 bases, and 4 bases had no gene match. Germline V gene sequence: CDR1 MNHEY, CDR2 SVGEGT. There are 16 residues in the CDR3. The CDR3 region has the DNA TGTGCCAGCAGTTACGGACTAGCGGGAGTCTTAGAGACCCAGTACTTC. This encodes CASSYGLAGVLETQYF.

This clonotype was seen ten or more times. The chain is built from TRBV13 and TRBJ1-2; the D gene is possibly TRBD1 (5 bases). Germline lookup yields CDR1 PRHDT and CDR2 FYEKMQ (reference sequence). This CDR3 comprises 15 residues. V was cut by 5 bases and J by 4 bases, with 17 bases left in between. DNA for the CDR3: TGTGCCAGCAGCCACACCGGGACGGGATTCTATGGCTACACCTTC. Amino acids: CASSHTGTGFYGYTF.

The sample holds many counts of this clonotype. V gene TRBV6-1 combines with J gene TRBJ1-3, with D perhaps TRBD1 (5 bases). The length of the CDR3 is 15 residues. The germline V gene encodes CDR1 MNHNS and CDR2 SASEGT. The ends were cut back, 4 bases at V and 4 bases at J, with 14 bases in the middle. CDR3 loop: CASSASHSGGNTIYF. CDR3 in DNA: TGTGCCAGCAGTGCATCCCACTCAGGGGGAAACACCATATATTTT.

This clonotype was counted at least ten times. The genes are TRBV15 and TRBJ1-2; 11 positions agree with TRBD1. This CDR3 comprises 13 residues. Germline values: CDR1 LNHNV, CDR2 YYDKDF (reference sequence). V lost 7 bases, J lost 14 bases, and 12 bases stayed unmatched. In nucleotides, the CDR3 is TGTGCCACCAACCTAGGACAGGGGGCACGGTATACCTTC. This encodes CATNLGQGARYTF. Full variable domain (outside the CDR3, taken from reference TRBV15 and TRBJ1-2): DAMVIQNPRYQVTQFGKPVTLSCSQTLNHNVMYWYQQKSSQAPKLLFHYYDKDFNNEADTPDNFQSRRPNTSFCFLDIRSPGLGDTAMYLCATNLGQGARYTFGSGTRLTVV.

This clonotype came up many times. The gene calls are TRBV29-1 and TRBJ1-3, with a weak D call TRBD1 (6 bases). Trimming took off 0 bases at V and 0 bases at J, with 15 bases between the two ends. CDR1 SQVTM and CDR2 ANQGSEA come from the germline V gene. The CDR3 has 17 amino acids. CDR3 protein: CSVEEGVGGASGNTIYF. The CDR3 DNA is TGCAGCGTTGAAGAGGGAGTGGGGGGCGCCTCTGGAAACACCATATATTTT.

This clonotype was counted at least ten times. The chain couples TRBV7-9 to TRBJ1-2; D unresolved. Trimming left V 0 bases short and J 7 bases short, with 12 bases between. Per germline, CDR1 SEHNR and CDR2 FQNEAQ (reference sequence). The CDR3 covers 14 residues. The DNA of the CDR3 is TGTGCCAGCAGCTTAGCGGGGTACGGCGGTGGCTACACCTTC. It specifies CASSLAGYGGGYTF.

This clonotype appeared many times. The chain links TRBV2 to TRBJ2-7; D gene ambiguous. V gave up 3 bases and J gave up 9 bases, with 12 bases separating them. Germline CDR1 reads SNHLY; CDR2 reads FYNNEI. This CDR3 spans 12 amino acids. The DNA of the CDR3 is TGTGCCAGCAGTGATTGGGGATTTGGGCAGTACTTC. Protein product: CASSDWGFGQYF.

The rearrangement uses TRBV20-1 and TRBJ1-1; the D is unclear. The germline V gene encodes CDR1 DFQATT and CDR2 SNEGSKA (reference sequence). This CDR3 has 13 residues. V was shortened by 2 bases and J by 11 bases, with 18 bases between the two germline ends. The CDR3 nucleotides read TGCAGTGCTAGAAACCCCCTCGAGGGCTTTGCTTTCTTT. Translation: CSARNPLEGFAFF.

There are many counts of this clonotype. This chain joins TRBV27 and TRBJ2-7; weak D call: TRBD2 (5 bases). CDR1 is MNHEY, CDR2 SMNVEV, per germline (reference sequence). V shed 8 bases and J shed 5 bases, with 22 bases lying between them. CDR3 length equals 15 residues. DNA for the CDR3: TGTGCCAGCTGCGCGGCCGGCGGACTCCATCACGAGCAGTACTTC. Translated: CASCAAGGLHHEQYF.

This clonotype was observed many times. The chain links TRBV12-3 or TRBV12-4 to TRBJ1-5; D perhaps matches TRBD1 (6 bases). V was cut by 2 bases and J by 3 bases, with 20 bases left in between. The CDR3 is 18 amino acids. The CDR3 protein is CASSLIGQRDGYNQPQHF. CDR3 nucleotide sequence: TGTGCCAGCAGTTTAATTGGACAGCGAGATGGGTACAATCAGCCCCAGCATTTT.

This chain connects TRBV28 to TRBJ1-1; 9 nucleotides match TRBD1. The CDR3 has 13 amino acids. Germline V gene lookup returns CDR1 MDHEN and CDR2 SYDVKM. With 8 bases clipped from V and 7 bases from J, the junction kept 8 bases outside the gene matches. CDR3 sequence: CASLSTGGIEAFF. CDR3 sequence (DNA): TGTGCCAGCCTCTCTACAGGGGGCATTGAAGCTTTCTTT.

This clonotype was counted between two and nine times. An end of the junction differs from the germline gene, which may be a read error. The chain joins TRBV5-5 to TRBJ2-5, with no clear D. The CDR3 length is 13 residues. Germline lookup yields CDR1 SGHKS and CDR2 YYEKEE (reference sequence). The CDR3 region has the DNA TGTGTCAGCAGCCGGCCCCCGGAGGAGACCCAGTACTTC. This gives the protein CVSSRPPEETQYF.

This clonotype was counted many times. The chain links TRBV7-2 to TRBJ2-7, with 11 bases identical to TRBD2. V dropped 6 bases and J dropped 2; count of bases not matched to a gene: 3. The germline CDR1 and CDR2 sequences are SGHTA and FQGNSA. The CDR3 is made up of 14 amino acids. CDR3 nucleotide sequence: TGTGCCAGCAGTATAGCGGGAGGGCCCTACGAGCAGTACTTC. This translates into CASSIAGGPYEQYF.

As regards this clonotype: A much more abundant neighbour one base away suggests this may be a read error. The rearrangement links TRBV6-4 to TRBJ2-7; TRBD2 matches 11 bases. The CDR3 is 17 residues long. V was pared by 8 bases and J by 0 bases, with 12 bases of the junction left unmatched. Germline CDR1 and CDR2: MRHNA and SNTAGT. CDR3 bases: TGTGCCAGCGGGGGAGCTAGCGGGAGGCTCCTCTCCTACGAGCAGTACTTC. This codes for CASGGASGRLLSYEQYF.

This clonotype was detected a few times. Since a much larger clone is just one base distant, this may be a read error. The chain has TRBV12-5 and TRBJ2-6, with D possibly being TRBD2 (6 bases). The germline CDR1 and CDR2 sequences are LGHNT and FRNRAP. CDR3 length equals 16 residues. The CDR3 DNA is TGTGCTAGTGGTCCGGGACTGACTTCTGGGGCCAGCGTCCTGACTTTC. Translating gives CASGPGLTSGASVLTF.